One and the same sample provided the 8 T cell receptor beta chains below, sequenced in a study of cytomegalovirus exposure and HLA in healthy donors. The PCR was carried out with 60 Vbeta primers and 13 Jbeta primers. Clones were sequenced by immunoSEQ multiplex PCR, and TCRdb holds only the in-frame ones, with some missing. The sample includes 100,000 or so clones, roughly 70% seen only once; the top ten take 1.3%. The specimen was PBMCs. Receptors originate from a man in his forties or fifties in good health and CMV-seronegative.

The rearrangement uses TRBV6-1 and TRBJ2-5; 12 positions agree with TRBD2. V gave up 2 bases and J gave up 2 bases; unmatched junction bases: 0. The CDR3 consists of 15 residues. Germline V lookup: CDR1 MNHNS, CDR2 SASEGT. The CDR3 protein is CASSELAGGQETQYF. CDR3 coding DNA: TGTGCCAGCAGTGAACTAGCGGGAGGGCAAGAGACCCAGTACTTC.

The V gene is TRBV28, the J gene TRBJ1-2, with 7 bases identical to TRBD1. V dropped 5 bases and J dropped 1; count of bases not matched to a gene: 4. The germline gives CDR1 MDHEN, CDR2 SYDVKM. The CDR3 length is 14 residues. The CDR3 spells CASSGTELNYGYTF. In DNA, the CDR3 is TGTGCCAGCAGTGGGACAGAGCTTAACTATGGCTACACCTTC.

This chain uses TRBV6-1 with TRBJ1-3; no clear D. The CDR3 loop spans 14 amino acids. Germline V gene sequence: CDR1 MNHNS, CDR2 SASEGT. Trimming cost V 8 bases and J 0 bases, with 11 bases left between them. In nucleotides, the CDR3 is TGTGCCAGCGCTGTTGCGAGCTCTGGAAACACCATATATTTT. The encoded protein is CASAVASSGNTIYF.

The rearrangement uses TRBV27 and TRBJ2-7; tentative D call: TRBD1 (6 bases). Germline V gives CDR1 MNHEY, CDR2 SMNVEV (reference sequence). The CDR3 runs to 13 residues. V was shortened by 2 bases and J by 4 bases, with 9 bases between the two germline ends. The CDR3: CASSLQGRYEQYF. The CDR3 coding sequence is TGTGCCAGCAGTTTACAGGGGCGGTACGAGCAGTACTTC.

The gene calls are TRBV10-1 and TRBJ2-2; TRBD2 agrees at 9 bases. The CDR3 is made up of 13 amino acids. CDR1 is WNHNN, CDR2 SYGVQD, per germline (reference sequence). The ends lost 8 bases at V and 6 bases at J; junction bases unmatched: 4. The CDR3 DNA sequence: TGCGCCAGCGGGTTAGCGGGAGCCGGGGAGCTGTTTTTT. Its protein is CASGLAGAGELFF.

The chain joins TRBV19 to TRBJ1-3; TRBD1 matches at 8 bases. The CDR3 sequence is 15 residues long. Germline assignment: CDR1 LNHDA and CDR2 SQIVND (reference sequence). The J segment lost 1 base and the V segment lost 3 bases, leaving 2 bases of the junction unmatched. The CDR3 is CASSIQGASGNTIYF. CDR3 bases: TGTGCCAGTAGTATTCAGGGGGCGTCTGGAAACACCATATATTTT.

V and J are TRBV6-5 and TRBJ2-7; D is possibly TRBD2 (7 bases). Trimming took 5 bases from V and 2 from J, leaving 16 bases between them. The germline CDR1 and CDR2 sequences are MNHEY and SVGAGI. This CDR3 has 15 amino acids. DNA for the CDR3: TGTGCCAGCAGTCGAGGGGGAGGGAAGGCCTACGAGCAGTACTTC. Its translation: CASSRGGGKAYEQYF.

This chain joins TRBV28 and TRBJ2-3; 10 bases map to TRBD2. Losses at the gene ends were 9 bases for V and 0 bases for J; bases not matched to a gene: 6. There are 15 residues in the CDR3. CDR1 and CDR2 (germline): MDHEN, SYDVKM. In nucleotides, the CDR3 is TGTGCCAGTCTCCTAGCGGGGGCCAGCACAGATACGCAGTATTTT. The encoded protein is CASLLAGASTDTQYF.